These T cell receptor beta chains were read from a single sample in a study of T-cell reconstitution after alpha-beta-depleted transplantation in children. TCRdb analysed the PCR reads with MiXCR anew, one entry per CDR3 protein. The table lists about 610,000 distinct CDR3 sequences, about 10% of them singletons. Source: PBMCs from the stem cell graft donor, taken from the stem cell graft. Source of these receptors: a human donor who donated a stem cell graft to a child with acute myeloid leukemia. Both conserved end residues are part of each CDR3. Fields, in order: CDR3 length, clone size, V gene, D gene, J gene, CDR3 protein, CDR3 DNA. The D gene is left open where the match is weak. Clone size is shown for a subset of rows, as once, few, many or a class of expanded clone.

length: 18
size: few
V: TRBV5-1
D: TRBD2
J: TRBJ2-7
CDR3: CASSLGSLAGGMAYEQYF
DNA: TGCGCCAGCAGCTTGGGCTCCCTAGCGGGGGGTATGGCCTACGAGCAGTACTTC

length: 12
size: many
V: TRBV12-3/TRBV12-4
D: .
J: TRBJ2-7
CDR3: CASSRGLYEQYF
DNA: TGTGCCAGCAGTCGAGGGCTCTACGAGCAGTACTTC

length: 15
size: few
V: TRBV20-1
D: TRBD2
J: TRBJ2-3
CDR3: CSARLSAGGTDTQYF
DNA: TGCAGTGCTAGACTTTCAGCGGGAGGCACAGATACGCAGTATTTT

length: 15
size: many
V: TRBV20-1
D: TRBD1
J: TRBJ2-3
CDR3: CSASSDREVTDTQYF
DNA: TGCAGTGCTAGCTCGGACAGGGAGGTTACAGATACGCAGTATTTT

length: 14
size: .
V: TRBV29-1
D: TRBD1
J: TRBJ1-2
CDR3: CSAAGTGWVYGYTF
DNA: TGCAGCGCCGCAGGGACAGGGTGGGTCTATGGCTACACCTTC

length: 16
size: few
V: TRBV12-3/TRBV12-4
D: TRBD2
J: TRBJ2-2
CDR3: CASTFSGSRNTGELFF
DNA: TGTGCCAGCACCTTCAGCGGGAGTAGGAACACCGGGGAGCTGTTTTTT

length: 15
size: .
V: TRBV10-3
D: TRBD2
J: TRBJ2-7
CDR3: CAISESQVGRYEQYF
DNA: TGTGCCATCAGTGAGTCGCAGGTCGGGAGGTACGAGCAGTACTTC

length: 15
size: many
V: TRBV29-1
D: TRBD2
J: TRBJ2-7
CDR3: CSVINPLAGLNEQYF
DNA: TGCAGCGTTATAAATCCCCTAGCGGGATTGAACGAGCAGTACTTC

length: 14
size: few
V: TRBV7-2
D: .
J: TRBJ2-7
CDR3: CASSLVASLDEQYF
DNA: TGTGCCAGCAGCTTAGTTGCCTCGCTGGACGAGCAGTACTTC

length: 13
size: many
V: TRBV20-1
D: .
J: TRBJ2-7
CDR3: CSARVLAAYEQYF
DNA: TGCAGTGCTAGAGTTTTGGCGGCCTACGAGCAGTACTTC

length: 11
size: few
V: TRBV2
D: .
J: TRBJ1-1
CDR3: CASSPDRQAFF
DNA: TGTGCCAGCAGTCCCGACAGGCAAGCTTTCTTT

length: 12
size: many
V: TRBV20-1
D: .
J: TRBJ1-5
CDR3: CSARVGDQPQHF
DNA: TGCAGTGCTAGAGTCGGGGATCAGCCCCAGCATTTT

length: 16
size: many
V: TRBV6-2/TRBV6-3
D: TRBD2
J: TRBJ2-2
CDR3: CASSYPSGRPTGELFF
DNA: TGTGCCAGCAGTTACCCCAGCGGGAGGCCCACCGGGGAGCTGTTTTTT

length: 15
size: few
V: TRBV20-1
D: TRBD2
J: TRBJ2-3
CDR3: CSAIKREGLADTQYF
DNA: TGCAGTGCTATAAAGCGGGAGGGCCTCGCAGATACGCAGTATTTT

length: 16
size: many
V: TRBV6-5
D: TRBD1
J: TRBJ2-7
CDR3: CASSYWGTGVTYEQYF
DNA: TGTGCCAGCAGTTACTGGGGGACAGGGGTCACCTACGAGCAGTACTTC

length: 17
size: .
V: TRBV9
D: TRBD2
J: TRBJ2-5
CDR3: CASSVGGLAVGRETQYF
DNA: TGTGCCAGCAGCGTAGGAGGACTAGCGGTTGGGCGAGAGACCCAGTACTTC

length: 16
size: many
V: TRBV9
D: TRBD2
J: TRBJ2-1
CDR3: CASSILPGLANNEQFF
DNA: TGTGCCAGCAGCATTCTACCGGGACTAGCCAACAATGAGCAGTTCTTC

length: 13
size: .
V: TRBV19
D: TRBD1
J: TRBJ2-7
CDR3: CASSAGTEYEQYF
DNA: TGTGCCAGTAGTGCCGGGACAGAGTACGAGCAGTACTTC

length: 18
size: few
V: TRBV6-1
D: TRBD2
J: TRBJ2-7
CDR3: CASSEALAGKFETYEQYF
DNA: TGTGCCAGCAGTGAAGCGCTAGCGGGGAAATTCGAGACCTACGAGCAGTACTTC

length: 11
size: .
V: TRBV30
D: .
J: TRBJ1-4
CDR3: CAWYEGGKLFF
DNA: TGTGCCTGGTACGAGGGGGGGAAACTGTTTTTT

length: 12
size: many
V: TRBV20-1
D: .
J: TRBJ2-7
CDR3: CSAPLGAYEQYF
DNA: TGCAGTGCGCCCTTAGGGGCCTACGAGCAGTACTTC

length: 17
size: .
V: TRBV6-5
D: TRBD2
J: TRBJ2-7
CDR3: CASSYSRQRETGYEQYF
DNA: TGTGCCAGCAGTTACTCGAGACAGCGGGAGACGGGCTACGAGCAGTACTTC

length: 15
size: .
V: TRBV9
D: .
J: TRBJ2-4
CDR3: CASSLFTGAKNIQYF
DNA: TGTGCCAGCAGCCTCTTTACAGGGGCCAAAAACATTCAGTACTTC

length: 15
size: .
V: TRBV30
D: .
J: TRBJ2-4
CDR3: CAWSALGYGENIQYF
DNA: TGTGCCTGGAGCGCCTTGGGGTACGGTGAAAACATTCAGTACTTC

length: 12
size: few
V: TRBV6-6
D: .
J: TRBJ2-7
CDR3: CASTPFGYEQYF
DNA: TGTGCCAGCACTCCTTTTGGCTACGAGCAGTACTTC

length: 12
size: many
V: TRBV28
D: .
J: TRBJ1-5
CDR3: CATRVENQPQHF
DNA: TGTGCCACGAGGGTGGAGAATCAGCCCCAGCATTTT